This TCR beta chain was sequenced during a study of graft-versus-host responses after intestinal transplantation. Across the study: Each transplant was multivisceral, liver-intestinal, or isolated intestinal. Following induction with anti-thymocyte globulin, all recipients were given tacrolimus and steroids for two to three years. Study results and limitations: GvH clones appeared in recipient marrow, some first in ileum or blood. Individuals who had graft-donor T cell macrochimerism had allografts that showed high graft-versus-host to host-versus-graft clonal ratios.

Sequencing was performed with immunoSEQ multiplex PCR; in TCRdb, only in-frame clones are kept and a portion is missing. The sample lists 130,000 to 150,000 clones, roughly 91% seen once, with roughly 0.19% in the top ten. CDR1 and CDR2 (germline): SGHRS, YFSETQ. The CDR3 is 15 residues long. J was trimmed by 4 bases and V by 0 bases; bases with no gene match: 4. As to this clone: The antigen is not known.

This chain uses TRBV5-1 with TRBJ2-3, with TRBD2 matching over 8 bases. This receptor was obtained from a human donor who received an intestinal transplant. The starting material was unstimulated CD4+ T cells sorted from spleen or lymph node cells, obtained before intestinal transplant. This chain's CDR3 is CASSLGTSGPDTQYF. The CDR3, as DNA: TGCGCCAGCAGCTTGGGTACTAGCGGTCCAGATACGCAGTATTTT.